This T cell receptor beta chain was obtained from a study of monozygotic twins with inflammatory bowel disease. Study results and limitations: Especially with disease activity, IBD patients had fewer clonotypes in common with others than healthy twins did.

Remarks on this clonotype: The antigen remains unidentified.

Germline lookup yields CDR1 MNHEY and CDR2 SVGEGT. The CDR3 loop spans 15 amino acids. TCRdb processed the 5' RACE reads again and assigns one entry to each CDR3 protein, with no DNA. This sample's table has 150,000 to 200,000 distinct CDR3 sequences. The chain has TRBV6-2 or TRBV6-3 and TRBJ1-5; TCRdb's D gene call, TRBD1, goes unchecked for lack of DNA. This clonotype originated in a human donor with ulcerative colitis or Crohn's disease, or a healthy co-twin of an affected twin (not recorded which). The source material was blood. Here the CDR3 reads CASSKQGYGNQPQHF.